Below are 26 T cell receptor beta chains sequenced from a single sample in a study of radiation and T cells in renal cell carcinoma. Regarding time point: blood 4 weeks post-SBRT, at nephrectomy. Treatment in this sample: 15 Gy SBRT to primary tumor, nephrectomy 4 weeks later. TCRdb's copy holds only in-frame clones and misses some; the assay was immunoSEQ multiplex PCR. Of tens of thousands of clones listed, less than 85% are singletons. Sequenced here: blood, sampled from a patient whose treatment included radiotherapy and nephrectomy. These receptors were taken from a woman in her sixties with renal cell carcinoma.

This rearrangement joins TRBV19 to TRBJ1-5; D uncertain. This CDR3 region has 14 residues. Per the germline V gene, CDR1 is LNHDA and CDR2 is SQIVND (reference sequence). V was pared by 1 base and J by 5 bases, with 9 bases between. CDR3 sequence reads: CASSIGGWDQPQHF. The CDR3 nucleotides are TGTGCCAGTAGTATAGGGGGTTGGGATCAGCCCCAGCATTTT.

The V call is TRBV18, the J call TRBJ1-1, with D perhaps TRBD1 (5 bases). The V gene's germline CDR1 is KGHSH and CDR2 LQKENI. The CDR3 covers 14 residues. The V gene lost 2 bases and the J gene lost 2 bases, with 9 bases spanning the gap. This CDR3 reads CASSPAGDNTEAFF. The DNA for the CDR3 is TGTGCCAGCTCACCAGCGGGGGATAACACTGAAGCTTTCTTT.

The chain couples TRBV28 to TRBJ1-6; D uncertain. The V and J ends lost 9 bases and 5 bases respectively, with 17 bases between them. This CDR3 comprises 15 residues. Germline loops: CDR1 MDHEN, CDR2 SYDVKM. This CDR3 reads CASKYRALNNSPLHF. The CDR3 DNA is TGTGCCAGTAAATACCGGGCCCTAAATAATTCACCCCTCCACTTT.

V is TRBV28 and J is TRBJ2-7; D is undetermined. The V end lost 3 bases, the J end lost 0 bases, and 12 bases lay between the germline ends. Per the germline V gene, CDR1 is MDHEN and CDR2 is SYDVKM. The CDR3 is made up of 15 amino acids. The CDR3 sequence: CASSFMVGGSYEQYF. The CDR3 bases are TGTGCCAGCAGTTTCATGGTAGGTGGCTCCTACGAGCAGTACTTC.

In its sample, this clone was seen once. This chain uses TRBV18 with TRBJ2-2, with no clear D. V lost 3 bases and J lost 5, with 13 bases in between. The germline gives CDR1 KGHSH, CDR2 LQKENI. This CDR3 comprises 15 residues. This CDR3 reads CASSPPSRGTGELFF. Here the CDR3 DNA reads TGTGCCAGCTCACCCCCGTCCCGAGGTACCGGGGAGCTGTTTTTT. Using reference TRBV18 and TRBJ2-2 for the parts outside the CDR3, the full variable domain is NAGVMQNPRHLVRRRGQEARLRCSPMKGHSHVYWYRQLPEEGLKFMVYLQKENIIDESGMPKERFSAEFPKEGPSILRIQQVVRGDSAAYFCASSPPSRGTGELFFGEGSRLTVL.

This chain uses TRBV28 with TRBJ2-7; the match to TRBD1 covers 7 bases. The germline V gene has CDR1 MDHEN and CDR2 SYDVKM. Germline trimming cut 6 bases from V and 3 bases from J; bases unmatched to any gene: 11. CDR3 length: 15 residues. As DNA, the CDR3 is TGTGCCAGCAGCAACCTTGACAGGGAGCGCTACGAGCAGTACTTC. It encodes CASSNLDRERYEQYF. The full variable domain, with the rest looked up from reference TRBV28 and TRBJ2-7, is DVKVTQSSRYLVKRTGEKVFLECVQDMDHENMFWYRQDPGLGLRLIYFSYDVKMKEKGDIPEGYSVSREKKERFSLILESASTNQTSMYLCASSNLDRERYEQYFGPGTRLTVT.

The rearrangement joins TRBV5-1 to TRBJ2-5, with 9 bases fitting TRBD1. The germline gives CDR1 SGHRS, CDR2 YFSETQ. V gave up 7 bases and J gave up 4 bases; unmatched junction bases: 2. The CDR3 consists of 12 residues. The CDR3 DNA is TGCGCCAGCGCGACAGGGGGAGAGACCCAGTACTTC. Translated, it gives CASATGGETQYF.

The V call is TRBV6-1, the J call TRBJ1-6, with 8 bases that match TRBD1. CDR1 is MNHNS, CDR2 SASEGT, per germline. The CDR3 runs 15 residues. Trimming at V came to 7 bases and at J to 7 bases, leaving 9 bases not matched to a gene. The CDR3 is CASTVRTGHNSPLHF. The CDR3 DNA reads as TGTGCCAGCACCGTTCGGACAGGGCACAATTCACCCCTCCACTTT.

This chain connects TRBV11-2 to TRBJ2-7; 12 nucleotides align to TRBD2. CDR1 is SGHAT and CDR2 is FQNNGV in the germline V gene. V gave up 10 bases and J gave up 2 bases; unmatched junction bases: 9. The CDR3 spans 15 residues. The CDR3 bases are TGTGCCACATTACCAGGGACTAGCGGGCCCTACGAGCAGTACTTC. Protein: CATLPGTSGPYEQYF. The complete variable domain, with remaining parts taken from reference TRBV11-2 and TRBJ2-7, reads EAGVAQSPRYKIIEKRQSVAFWCNPISGHATLYWYQQILGQGPKLLIQFQNNGVVDDSQLPKDRFSAERLKGVDSTLKIQPAKLEDSAVYLCATLPGTSGPYEQYFGPGTRLTVT.

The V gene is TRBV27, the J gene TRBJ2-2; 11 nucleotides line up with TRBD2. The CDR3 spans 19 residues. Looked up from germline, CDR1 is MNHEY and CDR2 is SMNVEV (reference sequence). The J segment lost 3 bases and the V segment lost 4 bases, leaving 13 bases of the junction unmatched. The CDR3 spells CASSSDKLAGAFDTGELFF. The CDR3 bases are TGTGCCAGCAGTTCTGACAAACTAGCGGGAGCTTTTGACACCGGGGAGCTGTTTTTT.

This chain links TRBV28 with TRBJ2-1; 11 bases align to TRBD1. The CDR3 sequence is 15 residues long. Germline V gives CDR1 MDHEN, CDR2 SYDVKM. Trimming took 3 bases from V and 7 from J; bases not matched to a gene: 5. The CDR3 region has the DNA TGTGCCAGCAGTTTCCTCCGGGACAGGGGGAATGAGCAGTTCTTC. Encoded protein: CASSFLRDRGNEQFF.

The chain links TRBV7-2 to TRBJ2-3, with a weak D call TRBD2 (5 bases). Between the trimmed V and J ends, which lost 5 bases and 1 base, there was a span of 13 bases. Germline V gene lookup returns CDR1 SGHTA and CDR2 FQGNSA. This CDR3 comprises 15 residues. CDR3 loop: CASSPHSGRTDTQYF. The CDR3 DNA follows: TGTGCCAGCAGCCCCCACAGCGGACGCACAGATACGCAGTATTTT.

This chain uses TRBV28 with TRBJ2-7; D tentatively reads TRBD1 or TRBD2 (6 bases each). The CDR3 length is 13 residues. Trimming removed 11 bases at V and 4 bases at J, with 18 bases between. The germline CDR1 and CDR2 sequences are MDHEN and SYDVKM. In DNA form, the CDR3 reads TGTGCCTCCACAGGGCTGGGGGGTTACGAGCAGTACTTC. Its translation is CASTGLGGYEQYF.

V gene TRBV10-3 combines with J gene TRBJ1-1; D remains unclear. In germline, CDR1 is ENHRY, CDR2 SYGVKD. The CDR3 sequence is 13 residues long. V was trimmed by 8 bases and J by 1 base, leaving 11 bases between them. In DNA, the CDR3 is TGTGCCATCGGACTGACCGGGAACACTGAAGCTTTCTTT. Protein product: CAIGLTGNTEAFF.

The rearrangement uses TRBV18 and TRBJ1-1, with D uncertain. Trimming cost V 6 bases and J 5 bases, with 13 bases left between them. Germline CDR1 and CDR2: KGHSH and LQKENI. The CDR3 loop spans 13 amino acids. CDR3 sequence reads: CASSPQRETEAFF. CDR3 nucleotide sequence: TGTGCCAGCTCCCCCCAGCGAGAGACTGAAGCTTTCTTT.

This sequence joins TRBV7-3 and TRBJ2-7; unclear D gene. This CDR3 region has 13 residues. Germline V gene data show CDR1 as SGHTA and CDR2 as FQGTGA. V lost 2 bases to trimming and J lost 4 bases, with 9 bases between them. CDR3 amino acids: CASSLGTAYEQYF. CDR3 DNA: TGTGCCAGCAGCTTAGGCACCGCGTACGAGCAGTACTTC.

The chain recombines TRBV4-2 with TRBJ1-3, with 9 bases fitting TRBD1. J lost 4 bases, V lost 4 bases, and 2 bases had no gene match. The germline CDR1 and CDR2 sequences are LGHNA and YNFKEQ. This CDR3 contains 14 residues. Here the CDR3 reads CASSRTGDGNTIYF. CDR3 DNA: TGTGCCAGCAGCCGGACAGGGGACGGAAACACCATATATTTT.

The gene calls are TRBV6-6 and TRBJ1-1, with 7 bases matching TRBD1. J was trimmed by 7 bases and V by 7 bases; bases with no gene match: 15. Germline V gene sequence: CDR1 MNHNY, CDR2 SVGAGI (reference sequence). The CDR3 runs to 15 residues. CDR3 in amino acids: CASKPPGQFTFEAFF. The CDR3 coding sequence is TGTGCCAGCAAACCGCCGGGACAGTTTACTTTTGAAGCTTTCTTT.

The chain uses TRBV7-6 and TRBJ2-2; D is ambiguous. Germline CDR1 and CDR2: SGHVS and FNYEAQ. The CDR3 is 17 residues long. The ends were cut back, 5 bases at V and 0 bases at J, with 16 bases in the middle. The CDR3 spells CASSPRGGGANTGELFF. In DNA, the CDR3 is TGTGCCAGCAGCCCCAGAGGTGGCGGTGCGAACACCGGGGAGCTGTTTTTT. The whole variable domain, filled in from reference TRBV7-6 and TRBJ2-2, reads GAGVSQSPRYKVTKRGQDVALRCDPISGHVSLYWYRQALGQGPEFLTYFNYEAQQDKSGLPNDRFSAERPEGSISTLTIQRTEQRDSAMYRCASSPRGGGANTGELFFGEGSRLTVL.

The CDR3 is CASSKEAGRTYNEQFF. CDR3 nucleotides: TGTGCCAGCAGTAAGGAGGCGGGACGGACCTACAATGAGCAGTTCTTC. The V call is TRBV7-2, the J call TRBJ2-1; weak D call: TRBD2 (6 bases). V gave up 6 bases and J gave up 2 bases, with 17 bases separating them. CDR1 is SGHTA and CDR2 is FQGNSA in the germline V gene. The CDR3 loop spans 16 amino acids.

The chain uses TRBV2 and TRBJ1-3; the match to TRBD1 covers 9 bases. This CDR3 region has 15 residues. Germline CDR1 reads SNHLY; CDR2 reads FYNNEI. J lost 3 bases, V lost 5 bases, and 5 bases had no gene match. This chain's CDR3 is CASSLDRGFGNTIYF. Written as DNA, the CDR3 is TGTGCCAGCAGTCTTGACAGGGGGTTTGGAAACACCATATATTTT.

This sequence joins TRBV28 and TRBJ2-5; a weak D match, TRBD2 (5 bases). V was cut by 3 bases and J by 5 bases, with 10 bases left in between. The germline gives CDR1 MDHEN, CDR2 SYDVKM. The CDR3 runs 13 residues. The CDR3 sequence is CASSFPGGETQYF. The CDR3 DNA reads TGTGCCAGCAGTTTCCCCGGCGGGGAGACCCAGTACTTC.

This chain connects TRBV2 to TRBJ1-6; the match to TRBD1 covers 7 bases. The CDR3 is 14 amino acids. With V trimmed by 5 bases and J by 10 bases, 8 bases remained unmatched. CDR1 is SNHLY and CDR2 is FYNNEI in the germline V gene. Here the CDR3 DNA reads TGTGCCAGCAGTCCGACAGGGCCAGGATCACCCCTCCACTTT. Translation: CASSPTGPGSPLHF.

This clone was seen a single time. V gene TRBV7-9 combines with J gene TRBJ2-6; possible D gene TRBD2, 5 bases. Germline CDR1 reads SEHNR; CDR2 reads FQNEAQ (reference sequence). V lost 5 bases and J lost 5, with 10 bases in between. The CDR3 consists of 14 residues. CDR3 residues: CASSEGLRANVLTF. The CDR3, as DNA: TGTGCCAGCAGCGAGGGTCTGAGGGCCAACGTCCTGACTTTC. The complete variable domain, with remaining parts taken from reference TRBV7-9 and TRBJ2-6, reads DTGVSQNPRHKITKRGQNVTFRCDPISEHNRLYWYRQTLGQGPEFLTYFQNEAQLEKSRLLSDRFSAERPKGSFSTLEIQRTEQGDSAMYLCASSEGLRANVLTFGAGSRLTVL.

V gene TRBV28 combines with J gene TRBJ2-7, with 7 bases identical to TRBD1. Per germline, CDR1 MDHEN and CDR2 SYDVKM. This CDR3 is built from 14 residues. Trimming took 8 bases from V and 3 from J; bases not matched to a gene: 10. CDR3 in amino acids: CASVIRGQSYEQYF. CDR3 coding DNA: TGTGCCAGCGTCATCCGGGGACAGAGCTACGAGCAGTACTTC.

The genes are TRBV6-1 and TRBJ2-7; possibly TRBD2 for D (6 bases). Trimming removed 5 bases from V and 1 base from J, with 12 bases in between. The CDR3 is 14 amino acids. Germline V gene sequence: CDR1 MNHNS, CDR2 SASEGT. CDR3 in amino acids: CASSPRGISYEQYF. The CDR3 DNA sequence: TGTGCCAGCAGTCCCCGGGGGATTTCCTACGAGCAGTACTTC.